This T cell receptor beta chain was identified during a study of shared clonotypes between healthy human individuals (dated by TCRdb to about 2020). Regarding the complete study: Two women and a few men aged 18 to 49 years were included in the cohort. Per donor, three plates each were used for CD4 naive and CD4 memory, two for CD8 naive, and one for CD8 memory. Blood TCR repertoires of about 5 healthy adults were deeply sequenced to estimate repertoire size and the extent of clonotype sharing between individuals. To increase sequencing depth and limit assay-specific biases, different laboratories used diverse techniques to prepare libraries and sequence TCR repertoires. Per donor, leukapheresis produced somewhere between about 0.94 and 9.5 billion PBMCs.

The CDR3 sequence holds 13 residues, the cysteine and phenylalanine included. Only CDR3 DNA remains: 39 bases, in frame from the first base. V and J lose 2 bases and 5 bases, and a span of 9 bases separates them. Taken from the germline V gene, the CDR1 and CDR2 loops are SGHNT and YENEEA. Findings and caveats that apply to the study as a whole: The small number of donors limited the genetic and exposure-history diversity represented. Larger estimated clonotype richness was generally found for naive subsets than for memory subsets. Sampling was limited to blood, and TCR repertoires in tissue likely differ from TCR repertoires in blood. About 4.5% of naive CD4, roughly 3.5% of naive CD8, around 2.3% of memory CD4, and approximately 0.4% of memory CD8 clonotypes were shared across several donors. Rarefaction of sorted-subset datasets indicated incomplete sequencing despite the large sequencing depth. Pairwise subsampling led to the expectation that sequencing depth would affect the degree of clonotype sharing among donors. Clonotypes shared by all four sorted-subset donors showed higher generation probabilities than non-shared clonotypes.

Using the deep immunoSEQ assay, TCR CDR3 regions were amplified from genomic DNA by multiplex PCR. Genomic DNA extracted from each cell subset was distributed evenly over all wells of several immunoSEQ 96-well plates, and each plate served as one replicate. For sorted subsets, around 200 ng genomic DNA, equal to tens of thousands of T cell genomes, was loaded into each replicate PCR. Purified libraries were measured with a Qubit 3.0 fluorometer, size-checked on a Bioanalyzer 2100, and measured again with the KAPA Library Quantification kit. Every immunoSEQ 96-well plate was sequenced on a separate single-read 150-cycle Illumina NextSeq 550 flow cell. In the authors' own workflow: Because only junctional sequences without quality scores were contained in the immunoSEQ output, filtering matching that applied to full-length reads could not be performed. To assign V/J genes and CDR3, sequences were annotated against IMGT germline references using PyIR, a Python wrapper for IgBLAST v1.9. Any read was removed if the V/J assignment was weak (E-value above 1e-6), the CDR3 was missing, or the read contained stop codons, out-of-frame junctions, or ambiguous translated residues. V3J clonotypes were defined as sequences sharing the same inferred V gene, J gene, and CDR3 amino acid sequence. To compute the percentage overlap between repertoires, the number of shared unique clonotypes was divided by the size of the smaller repertoire. Richness of each repertoire was evaluated using RTK rarefaction, the Chao1 estimator, and Recon v2.1 estimates of unobserved clonotypes. For all TCRbeta clonotypes obtained by the gDNA method from a handful of donors, generation probabilities were computed with OLGA. TCRdb re-hosts the immuneACCESS table, in-frame sequences only. Its copies lack some clones; in the studies checked, an unresolved V gene accounts for under half of them, and the cause for the rest is not known. D and trimming come from the DNA, and the V and J calls and clone size come from that table. Within this sample are roughly 2.6 million clones, with approximately 92% of them counted one time only. The top ten clones comprise over 0.12% of the sample.

Remarks on this clone: The target of this receptor is not known. No per-base quality is available; no much larger clone lies one base away.

Healthy HIV-negative adults with no recently reported acute infections or vaccinations were included as donors. All donors were Caucasian adults living in Nashville, Tennessee, USA. CD4+ T cells were enriched by magnetic negative selection, after which naive cells were positively selected on CD45RA and the negative fraction was taken as the memory subset. Blood was collected by leukapheresis, and PBMCs were isolated by Ficoll-Histopaque density gradient centrifugation and then cryopreserved in liquid nitrogen vapor phase. Purity and quantity of every magnetically sorted T cell population were checked by analytical flow cytometry. From each sorted fraction, genomic DNA was isolated and quantified by UV absorbance on a Nanodrop 2000c.

The TCR comes from a man younger than 30 in good health. The source material was naive CD4+ T cells sorted from blood. The cell subset or site label corresponds to: CD45RA+ positively selected. The sequence links TRBV11-3 to TRBJ1-1, and TRBD1 may be the D gene, going by 5 matching bases. The DNA is as follows: TGTGCCAGCAGCTTACAGGGCGGGACTGAAGCTTTCTTT. Translated, it reads CASSLQGGTEAFF.